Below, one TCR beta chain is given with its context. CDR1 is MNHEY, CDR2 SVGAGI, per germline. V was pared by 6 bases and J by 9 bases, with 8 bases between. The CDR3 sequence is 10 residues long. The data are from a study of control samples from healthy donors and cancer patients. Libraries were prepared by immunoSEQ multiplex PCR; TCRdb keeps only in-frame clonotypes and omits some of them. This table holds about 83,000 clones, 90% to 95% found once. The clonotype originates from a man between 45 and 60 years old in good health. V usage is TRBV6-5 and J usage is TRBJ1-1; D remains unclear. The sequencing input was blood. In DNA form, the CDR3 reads TGTGCCAGCAGCTCTATTAAAGCTTTCTTT. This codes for CASSSIKAFF.